Given below is one TCR beta chain in context. The antigen is not known. This sample was included in a study of blood T cells in healthy people across ages. Isolated per sample were at least 6 million PBMCs. J lost 3 bases, V lost 7 bases, and 4 bases had no gene match. This CDR3 is built from 14 residues. Germline CDR1 and CDR2: MDHEN and SYDVKM. A second roughly 7 to 11 cycle PCR used barcoded and J-beta primers. TCRdb fed the 5' RACE reads into MiXCR, producing one record per CDR3 protein. The sample includes some 900,000 distinct CDR3 sequences, under 50% of them seen just once. Regarding the study as a whole: Among T cells, TCR beta diversity per million cells dropped roughly linearly as age rose. Naive T cell percentage strongly correlated with TCR beta diversity.

The clonotype comes from a young man in good health. Sequenced input: blood. The V gene is TRBV28, the J gene TRBJ2-1; 9 bases map to TRBD2. CDR3 sequence: CASNAGGRYNEQFF. Here the CDR3 DNA reads TGTGCCAGCAACGCGGGGGGGCGCTACAATGAGCAGTTCTTC.